The T cell receptor beta chain under discussion was sequenced for a study of cytomegalovirus exposure and HLA in healthy donors. With 60 Vbeta and 13 Jbeta primers, the PCR was carried out. Here immunoSEQ multiplex PCR was the method, and the copy in TCRdb shows in-frame clones only, minus some. The sample has about 110,000 clones; 65% to 85% are singletons. This CDR3 contains 14 residues. V dropped 5 bases and J dropped 4 bases, with 14 bases sitting between them. In germline, CDR1 is SEHNR, CDR2 FQNEAQ (reference sequence). Sequences were obtained from PBMCs. V gene TRBV7-9 combines with J gene TRBJ1-1, with a weak D call TRBD1 (5 bases). This sequence was found in a young man in good health and CMV-seropositive. In DNA, the CDR3 is TGTGCCAGCAGCGGGGGACTATCGGGCACTGAAGCTTTCTTT. Residues: CASSGGLSGTEAFF.